A single sample is the source of the 25 T cell receptor beta chains below, sequenced in a study of blood T cell dynamics during melanoma immunotherapy. Described time point: pre-treatment baseline. Only in-frame clones appear in the TCRdb table, and some are missing; sequencing was by immunoSEQ multiplex PCR. In the table there are roughly 9,500 clones, around 90% of which are singletons. This specimen was blood, taken from a patient treated with checkpoint blockade. These receptors all stem from a human donor with melanoma.

The chain joins TRBV19 to TRBJ1-1; perhaps TRBD1 as D (6 bases). CDR1 is LNHDA and CDR2 is SQIVND in the germline V gene (reference sequence). Trimming cost V 8 bases and J 6 bases, with 13 bases left between them. CDR3 length equals 12 residues. The CDR3 DNA reads TGTGCCAGTGCCCCAGGGGTGGCTGAAGCTTTCTTT. It codes for CASAPGVAEAFF.

This chain links TRBV29-1 with TRBJ2-5; TRBD1 matches at 7 bases. This CDR3 contains 14 residues. V was clipped by 7 bases and J by 4 bases; unmatched bases: 12. Germline lookup yields CDR1 SQVTM and CDR2 ANQGSEA. CDR3 nucleotides: TGCAGCGCCGCCAACAGGGGAGCCCGAGAGACCCAGTACTTC. Its translation: CSAANRGARETQYF. Complete variable domain (other parts from reference TRBV29-1 and TRBJ2-5): SAVISQKPSRDICQRGTSLTIQCQVDSQVTMMFWYRQQPGQSLTLIATANQGSEATYESGFVIDKFPISRPNLTFSTLTVSNMSPEDSSIYLCSAANRGARETQYFGPGTRLLVL.

A few counts support this clone. V and J are TRBV2 and TRBJ1-5; the D gene is possibly TRBD1 (5 bases). The germline V gene encodes CDR1 SNHLY and CDR2 FYNNEI. This CDR3 spans 15 amino acids. The V end was cut by 6 bases, the J end by 1 base, with 13 bases between. CDR3 protein: CASSQAPGSNQPQHF. As DNA, the CDR3 is TGTGCCAGCAGCCAGGCCCCAGGGAGCAATCAGCCCCAGCATTTT.

The chain has TRBV19 and TRBJ2-1, with 10 bases that match TRBD1. Trimming at V came to 10 bases and at J to 9 bases, leaving 6 bases not matched to a gene. The CDR3 extends over 12 amino acids. Per the germline V gene, CDR1 is LNHDA and CDR2 is SQIVND (reference sequence). For the CDR3, the DNA is TGTGCCACAAGACAGGGGGCGGGTGAGCAGTTCTTC. Translated: CATRQGAGEQFF.

The rearrangement uses TRBV7-9 and TRBJ1-2; 11 bases align to TRBD1. With 0 bases clipped from V and 7 bases from J, the junction kept 4 bases outside the gene matches. From germline, CDR1 is SEHNR and CDR2 FQNEAQ (reference sequence). The CDR3 consists of 15 residues. CDR3 amino acids: CASSLARDRGFGYTF. CDR3 nucleotide sequence: TGTGCCAGCAGCTTAGCCCGGGACAGGGGGTTTGGCTACACCTTC.

The chain uses TRBV6-1 and TRBJ2-7, with D unresolved. With 3 bases removed from V and 3 bases from J, the gap between germline ends came to 15 bases. The germline V gene has CDR1 MNHNS and CDR2 SASEGT. The CDR3 contains 15 residues. CDR3 region: CASSDPPLQSYEQYF. The CDR3 bases are TGTGCCAGCAGTGACCCCCCCCTCCAGAGCTACGAGCAGTACTTC.

This clone was counted a single time. This rearrangement joins TRBV18 to TRBJ1-1; 11 bases are shared with TRBD1. The V and J ends lost 6 bases and 4 bases, in that order; junction bases with no gene match: 4. Germline V lookup: CDR1 KGHSH, CDR2 LQKENI. This CDR3 is built from 14 residues. The CDR3 coding sequence is TGTGCCAGCTCCCAGGGACAGGGGGGCACTGAAGCTTTCTTT. Amino acid sequence: CASSQGQGGTEAFF.

This sequence joins TRBV27 and TRBJ1-5; 9 nucleotides align to TRBD1. Losses at the gene ends were 4 bases for V and 7 bases for J; bases not matched to a gene: 8. This CDR3 is 15 amino acids long. Germline values: CDR1 MNHEY, CDR2 SMNVEV (reference sequence). This CDR3 reads CASSSTQGAWQPQHF. The CDR3 bases are TGTGCCAGCAGTTCGACACAGGGGGCCTGGCAGCCCCAGCATTTT.

The V call is TRBV27, the J call TRBJ2-5; no clear D. The ends were cut back, 0 bases at V and 9 bases at J, with 11 bases in the middle. The CDR3 consists of 13 residues. In germline, CDR1 is MNHEY, CDR2 SMNVEV (reference sequence). The CDR3, as DNA: TGTGCCAGCAGTTTATCGTGGCCCCTGGCCCAGTACTTC. This gives the protein CASSLSWPLAQYF.

The CDR3 nucleotides are TGCAGCGTTGAAGGGAGAGGCTACGAGCAGTACTTC. Amino acid sequence: CSVEGRGYEQYF. The chain combines TRBV29-1 with TRBJ2-7; D is ambiguous. This CDR3 is built from 12 residues. Germline CDR1 reads SQVTM; CDR2 reads ANQGSEA. The germline V and J ends were trimmed by 1 base and 3 bases, with 7 bases remaining between them.

The chain employs TRBV6-1 and TRBJ1-2; D unresolved. Germline-derived CDR1 and CDR2 are MNHNS and SASEGT. The ends were cut back, 7 bases at V and 0 bases at J, with 3 bases in the middle. The CDR3 has 11 amino acids. The CDR3 loop reads CASMANYGYTF. The CDR3 region has the DNA TGTGCCAGCATGGCTAACTATGGCTACACCTTC.

The V call is TRBV28, the J call TRBJ1-4; weak D call: TRBD1 (6 bases). Trimming removed 7 bases at V and 6 bases at J, with 18 bases between. This CDR3 is built from 15 residues. Germline V gene sequence: CDR1 MDHEN, CDR2 SYDVKM. CDR3 in amino acids: CASTLGGGLHEKLFF. CDR3 nucleotide sequence: TGTGCCAGCACATTAGGTGGGGGCCTACATGAAAAACTGTTTTTT.

The chain links TRBV19 to TRBJ1-1; no reliable D call. The V end lost 5 bases, the J end lost 11 bases, and 15 bases lay between the germline ends. Germline V gene data show CDR1 as LNHDA and CDR2 as SQIVND (reference sequence). The CDR3 totals 12 residues. CDR3 amino acids: CASSYGPREAFF. CDR3 sequence (DNA): TGTGCCAGTAGTTACGGACCAAGGGAGGCTTTCTTT.

The rearrangement links TRBV5-1 to TRBJ2-7, with 11 bases that match TRBD1. In germline, CDR1 is SGHRS, CDR2 YFSETQ. The V gene end was trimmed by 4 bases and the J gene end by 6 bases; junction bases not matched to a gene: 6. This CDR3 is 14 amino acids long. In DNA form, the CDR3 reads TGCGCCAGCAGCGGTGGACAGGGGGCGCGCGAGCAGTACTTC. Amino acid sequence: CASSGGQGAREQYF. Full variable domain (outside the CDR3, taken from reference TRBV5-1 and TRBJ2-7): KAGVTQTPRYLIKTRGQQVTLSCSPISGHRSVSWYQQTPGQGLQFLFEYFSETQRNKGNFPGRFSGRQFSNSRSEMNVSTLELGDSALYLCASSGGQGAREQYFGPGTRLTVT.

The chain joins TRBV4-1 to TRBJ2-1; D gene ambiguous. The CDR3 runs 12 residues. The ends were cut back, 4 bases at V and 9 bases at J, with 10 bases in the middle. Germline CDR1 is MGHRA and CDR2 is YSYEKL. The CDR3 sequence is CASSPDRSEQFF. The CDR3 DNA follows: TGCGCCAGCAGCCCCGATAGGAGTGAGCAGTTCTTC.

J is TRBJ2-1 and V is TRBV28, with 8 bases matching TRBD2. Germline CDR1 and CDR2: MDHEN and SYDVKM. The CDR3 contains 15 residues. With V trimmed by 4 bases and J by 3 bases, 5 bases remained unmatched. CDR3 nucleotides: TGTGCCAGCAGTTCGGCCGCGGGGGGCTACAATGAGCAGTTCTTC. Its protein product is CASSSAAGGYNEQFF.

The V call is TRBV7-6, the J call TRBJ2-7, with TRBD2 identical over 10 bases. The V gene end was trimmed by 5 bases and the J gene end by 2 bases; junction bases not matched to a gene: 6. Per germline, CDR1 SGHVS and CDR2 FNYEAQ. The CDR3 sequence is 15 residues long. In nucleotides, the CDR3 is TGTGCCAGCAGCCCCAGGACTAGCGGCACCTACGAGCAGTACTTC. Translating it yields CASSPRTSGTYEQYF.

This rearrangement joins TRBV5-1 to TRBJ2-7; TRBD2 matches at 10 bases. V was clipped by 7 bases and J by 3 bases; unmatched bases: 4. This CDR3 is 13 amino acids long. The V gene's germline CDR1 is SGHRS and CDR2 YFSETQ. The CDR3 DNA is TGCGCCAGCGGACTAGCGGACGTCTACGAGCAGTACTTC. Protein sequence: CASGLADVYEQYF.

This clone was seen just once. V is TRBV7-8 and J is TRBJ2-1; 14 bases are shared with TRBD2. V lost 2 bases, J lost 8 bases, and 5 bases stayed unmatched. The CDR3 is 16 residues long. Germline CDR1 and CDR2: SGHVS and FQNEAQ. This chain's CDR3 is CASSLLGLAGGYEQFF. CDR3 nucleotide sequence: TGTGCCAGCAGCTTATTAGGACTAGCGGGAGGCTATGAGCAGTTCTTC.

CDR3 sequence: CASSPSDEQYF. Written as DNA, the CDR3 is TGTGCCAGCAGCCCGAGTGACGAGCAGTACTTC. The V call is TRBV7-9, the J call TRBJ2-7, with D hard to call. From germline, CDR1 is SEHNR and CDR2 FQNEAQ (reference sequence). V lost 5 bases and J lost 5, with 7 bases in between. The CDR3 has 11 residues.

The chain links TRBV18 to TRBJ2-1; 14 nucleotides match TRBD2. The CDR3 has 17 residues. Germline CDR1 KGHSH, CDR2 LQKENI. With V trimmed by 3 bases and J by 7 bases, 8 bases remained unmatched. The CDR3 region is CASSPTRTSGRSNEQFF. CDR3 DNA: TGTGCCAGCTCACCCACTCGGACTAGCGGGAGGTCGAATGAGCAGTTCTTC.

The chain couples TRBV7-9 to TRBJ2-4, with 7 bases matching TRBD2. Unmatched junction bases numbered 11, after V lost 11 bases and J lost 4 bases. Germline V gene lookup returns CDR1 SEHNR and CDR2 FQNEAQ (reference sequence). This CDR3 is 14 amino acids long. The CDR3 DNA reads as TGTGCCGCCTCCCGGGGGGTAGATAAAAACATTCAGTACTTC. This translates into CAASRGVDKNIQYF.

The J gene is TRBJ2-7, the V gene TRBV11-2, with TRBD1 identical over 7 bases. Germline V gene sequence: CDR1 SGHAT, CDR2 FQNNGV. The CDR3 runs to 13 residues. V was pared by 1 base and J by 6 bases, with 3 bases of the junction left unmatched. CDR3 coding DNA: TGTGCCAGCAGCTTAGGTGCAGGGGGCGAGCAGTACTTC. It codes for CASSLGAGGEQYF.

The chain combines TRBV7-4 with TRBJ2-7; D may be TRBD1 (6 bases). CDR1 is SGHVT and CDR2 is SQSDAQ in the germline V gene. This CDR3 has 15 amino acids. V was shortened by 1 base and J by 2 bases, with 12 bases between the two germline ends. CDR3 coding DNA: TGTGCCAGCAGCTTAGTGCAGGGGCCGGCCTACGAGCAGTACTTC. The encoded protein is CASSLVQGPAYEQYF.

The chain carries TRBV16 and TRBJ2-7, with 9 bases aligning to TRBD1. The CDR3 is 15 residues long. Germline CDR1 reads KGHSY; CDR2 reads FQNENV. The trim removed 1 base at V and 6 bases at J, leaving 7 bases unmatched. The CDR3 DNA follows: TGTGCCAGCAGCCAATTAGGGGACAGGGTGGCCGAGCAGTACTTC. It translates to CASSQLGDRVAEQYF.